These 12 T cell receptor beta chains originate from one sample sequenced in a study of T cell responses to AZD1222 COVID-19 vaccine. Produced via immunoSEQ multiplex PCR; TCRdb's table is partial and in-frame only. Found here are nearly 95,000 clones, around 90% of them singletons; the top ten hold about 8.4%. The starting material was peripheral blood, obtained on day 0 of AZD1222 vaccination. The receptor set was obtained from an adult in good health.

As DNA, the CDR3 is TGTGCCAGCTCATCCGGGACAGACTATTACGAGCAGTACTTC. This gives the protein CASSSGTDYYEQYF. The chain links TRBV18 to TRBJ2-7, with 7 bases matching TRBD1. The CDR3 extends over 14 amino acids. V lost 5 bases, J lost 4 bases, and 8 bases stayed unmatched. The germline CDR1 and CDR2 sequences are KGHSH and LQKENI.

The sample holds one count of this clone. The rearrangement links TRBV5-1 to TRBJ1-2; possible D gene TRBD1, 6 bases. This CDR3 has 15 amino acids. Trimming removed 3 bases from V and 0 bases from J, with 12 bases in between. From germline, CDR1 is SGHRS and CDR2 YFSETQ. The CDR3 protein is CASSWGDKSNYGYTF. CDR3 sequence (DNA): TGCGCCAGCAGCTGGGGGGACAAATCTAACTATGGCTACACCTTC.

The chain has TRBV12-3 or TRBV12-4 and TRBJ1-1; D is ambiguous. The CDR3 length is 12 residues. The V end was cut by 2 bases, the J end by 6 bases, with 7 bases between. CDR3 bases: TGTGCCAGCAGTTTATGGGTCGCTGAAGCTTTCTTT. Translation gives CASSLWVAEAFF.

The J gene is TRBJ1-3, the V gene TRBV6-5; D not certain. From germline, CDR1 is MNHEY and CDR2 SVGAGI. V dropped 4 bases and J dropped 4 bases, with 14 bases sitting between them. This CDR3 is 15 amino acids long. In DNA form, the CDR3 reads TGTGCCAGCAGTTGGGGTGGCGAGCGAGGAAACACCATATATTTT. It specifies CASSWGGERGNTIYF.

The rearrangement uses TRBV12-3 or TRBV12-4 and TRBJ2-3; 7 nucleotides align to TRBD2. The CDR3 has 12 amino acids. J was trimmed by 5 bases and V by 6 bases; bases with no gene match: 2. In DNA, the CDR3 is TGTGCCAGCAGGGGAGGGCTAGATACGCAGTATTTT. Translation: CASRGGLDTQYF.

The gene calls are TRBV3-1 (or the pseudogene TRBV3-2) and TRBJ2-3, with D maybe TRBD1 (5 bases). V lost 0 bases, J lost 2 bases, and 12 bases lay in between. The CDR3 runs 16 residues. The germline V gene has CDR1 LGHDT and CDR2 YNNKEL (reference sequence). The CDR3 nucleotides are TGTGCCAGCAGCCAAGATGTTAAGGGGAACACAGATACGCAGTATTTT. Encoded protein: CASSQDVKGNTDTQYF.

The V gene is TRBV5-4, the J gene TRBJ2-7, with 8 bases fitting TRBD2. The CDR3 contains 17 residues. Germline-derived CDR1 and CDR2 are SGHNT and YYREEE (reference sequence). After removal of 0 bases from V and 2 bases from J, the junction contained 10 bases not matched to a gene. DNA of the CDR3: TGTGCCAGCAGCTTGGCGGGATTAGCGGGGATAACCTACGAGCAGTACTTC. Translation: CASSLAGLAGITYEQYF.

The chain is built from TRBV3-1 (or the pseudogene TRBV3-2) and TRBJ2-5; TRBD2 agrees at 11 bases. CDR1 is LGHDT and CDR2 is YNNKEL in the germline V gene (reference sequence). The CDR3 covers 18 residues. The V gene end was trimmed by 7 bases and the J gene end by 2 bases; junction bases not matched to a gene: 15. The CDR3: CASIPPGLAAPGQETQYF. The CDR3, as DNA: TGTGCCAGCATACCCCCGGGACTAGCGGCACCTGGGCAAGAGACCCAGTACTTC.

The chain is built from TRBV25-1 and TRBJ1-3, with D hard to call. Germline CDR1 is MGHDK and CDR2 is SYGVNS. The V end was cut by 8 bases, the J end by 0 bases, with 14 bases between. The CDR3 is made up of 15 amino acids. The CDR3 nucleotides read TGTGCCAGCCCCAGGCTCGGGAGCTCTGGAAACACCATATATTTT. It specifies CASPRLGSSGNTIYF.

The chain carries TRBV18 and TRBJ1-6; perhaps TRBD1 as D (5 bases). Per germline, CDR1 KGHSH and CDR2 LQKENI. CDR3 length: 17 amino acids. V dropped 6 bases and J dropped 2 bases, with 17 bases sitting between them. CDR3 residues: CASSKGSSTPYNSPLHF. The CDR3 nucleotides read TGTGCCAGCTCGAAGGGGTCCAGCACACCCTATAATTCACCCCTCCACTTT.

This sequence joins TRBV11-2 and TRBJ2-1; D perhaps matches TRBD2 (6 bases). Per germline, CDR1 SGHAT and CDR2 FQNNGV. V was pared by 0 bases and J by 4 bases, with 10 bases between. This CDR3 is built from 15 residues. DNA for the CDR3: TGTGCCAGCAGCTTAGACGGGACTGGATACAATGAGCAGTTCTTC. Translation: CASSLDGTGYNEQFF.

The chain links TRBV7-6 to TRBJ1-1, with D unclear. Trimming removed 4 bases from V and 11 bases from J, with 11 bases in between. Germline values: CDR1 SGHVS, CDR2 FNYEAQ. The CDR3 totals 11 residues. The CDR3 DNA is TGTGCCAGCAGCTCCGGACTGGGGGCTTTCTTT. The encoded protein is CASSSGLGAFF.